The 18 T cell receptor beta chains below come from one sample, sequenced in a study of blood T cell repertoires in COVID-19. Sequencing used immunoSEQ multiplex PCR; TCRdb keeps in-frame clones, though not all of them. The repertoire includes 150,000 to 160,000 clones, less than 90% of them detected once, and around 2.5% sits in the top ten. Sequenced material: peripheral blood. The receptor set was obtained from a woman between 65 and 79 years old with acute or convalescent COVID-19.

The chain carries TRBV7-9 and TRBJ2-6; possible D gene TRBD2, 7 bases. Per germline, CDR1 SEHNR and CDR2 FQNEAQ (reference sequence). V dropped 7 bases and J dropped 2 bases, with 12 bases sitting between them. The CDR3 has 15 residues. In DNA, the CDR3 is TGTGCCAGCACCCTAGGGGGGGCTGGGGCCAACGTCCTGACTTTC. Its protein is CASTLGGAGANVLTF.

V and J are TRBV7-9 and TRBJ1-1; D gene uncertain. The CDR3 is 16 residues long. Germline V gene lookup returns CDR1 SEHNR and CDR2 FQNEAQ (reference sequence). Trimming took off 2 bases at V and 4 bases at J, with 17 bases between the two ends. The CDR3, as DNA: TGTGCCAGCAGCTTACTAGCGGCTGTTGGGAGCACTGAAGCTTTCTTT. Amino acids: CASSLLAAVGSTEAFF.

This clone was counted once. The CDR3 loop is CASSVDLRAYEQYF. CDR3 DNA: TGTGCCAGCAGCGTAGACCTCAGGGCCTACGAGCAGTACTTC. V is TRBV9 and J is TRBJ2-7; possible D gene TRBD1, 5 bases. Trimming removed 0 bases from V and 2 bases from J, with 9 bases in between. The V gene's germline CDR1 is SGDLS and CDR2 YYNGEE. This CDR3 has 14 amino acids.

The chain employs TRBV28 and TRBJ1-2; D not resolved. Germline values: CDR1 MDHEN, CDR2 SYDVKM. The CDR3 loop spans 14 amino acids. V lost 3 bases and J 4 bases, leaving 12 bases between the germline ends. The CDR3 spells CASSFPRRGYGYTF. The DNA for the CDR3 is TGTGCCAGCAGTTTTCCCCGACGCGGCTATGGCTACACCTTC.

The V gene is TRBV18, the J gene TRBJ1-4; TRBD1 matches 10 bases. Per the germline V gene, CDR1 is KGHSH and CDR2 is LQKENI. Trimming removed 4 bases from V and 8 bases from J; junction bases left unmatched: 7. The CDR3 has 15 residues. As DNA, the CDR3 is TGTGCCAGCTCACGACAGGGGGCCTGGGGCGAAAAACTGTTTTTT. Translating it yields CASSRQGAWGEKLFF.

This clone has just a few counts. The chain has TRBV4-3 and TRBJ1-1; 7 positions match TRBD1. The ends lost 0 bases at V and 1 base at J; junction bases unmatched: 2. Per germline, CDR1 LGHNA and CDR2 YSLEER. This CDR3 is 15 amino acids long. In nucleotides, the CDR3 is TGCGCCAGCAGCCAAGAGGGACAGCCGAACACTGAAGCTTTCTTT. Translating gives CASSQEGQPNTEAFF.

The chain combines TRBV25-1 with TRBJ2-7; 9 bases are shared with TRBD1. Per the germline V gene, CDR1 is MGHDK and CDR2 is SYGVNS. CDR3 length: 15 residues. V was pared by 5 bases and J by 2 bases, with 7 bases of the junction left unmatched. CDR3 sequence (DNA): TGTGCCAGCAGTCCCCCGGGACAGGGAACCTACGAGCAGTACGTC. As protein: CASSPPGQGTYEQYV.

The chain recombines TRBV2 with TRBJ2-7, with TRBD1 matching over 9 bases. This CDR3 contains 13 residues. Germline CDR1 reads SNHLY; CDR2 reads FYNNEI. The V gene end was trimmed by 8 bases and the J gene end by 2 bases; junction bases not matched to a gene: 4. For the CDR3, the DNA is TGTGCCAGCGGGGACAGGGTGGCCTACGAGCAGTACGTC. This gives the protein CASGDRVAYEQYV.

The chain uses TRBV29-1 and TRBJ1-1, with TRBD1 as a possible D gene (6 bases). CDR1 SQVTM and CDR2 ANQGSEA come from the germline V gene. The CDR3 has 15 amino acids. The germline V and J ends were trimmed by 1 base and 0 bases, with 12 bases remaining between them. This CDR3 is CSVEGGTRMNTEAFF. CDR3 nucleotides: TGCAGCGTTGAAGGTGGGACACGGATGAACACTGAAGCTTTCTTT.

The chain uses TRBV2 and TRBJ1-1; 9 bases match TRBD1. The CDR3 is 16 residues long. The V gene end was trimmed by 7 bases and the J gene end by 4 bases; junction bases not matched to a gene: 13. CDR1 is SNHLY and CDR2 is FYNNEI in the germline V gene. CDR3 region: CASIRDPPGQGTEAFF. The DNA of the CDR3 is TGTGCCAGCATTCGGGACCCCCCGGGACAGGGCACTGAAGCTTTCTTT.

The CDR3 nucleotides are TGTGCCTGGAGTGTGGGTAGCGGGGGAGCAGAGACCCAGTACTTC. Translated: CAWSVGSGGAETQYF. This chain links TRBV30 with TRBJ2-5, with 9 nucleotides matching TRBD2. This CDR3 region has 15 residues. Losses at the gene ends were 0 bases for V and 4 bases for J; bases not matched to a gene: 6. The germline V gene encodes CDR1 GTSNPN and CDR2 SVGIG (reference sequence).

The chain uses TRBV2 and TRBJ2-7, with 13 nucleotides matching TRBD2. The CDR3 sequence is 16 residues long. From germline, CDR1 is SNHLY and CDR2 FYNNEI. Germline trimming cut 4 bases from V and 6 bases from J; bases unmatched to any gene: 9. The CDR3 DNA is TGTGCCAGCAGTGTAAAACTAGCGGGGGGGCCAGGCGAGCAGTACGTC. It codes for CASSVKLAGGPGEQYV.

The V and J genes are TRBV2 and TRBJ2-3; tentatively, D is TRBD2 (6 bases). V lost 6 bases and J 0 bases, leaving 10 bases between the germline ends. In germline, CDR1 is SNHLY, CDR2 FYNNEI. This CDR3 has 14 amino acids. In nucleotides, the CDR3 is TGTGCCAGCAGGTTGGCGGGGAGCACAGATACGCAGTATTTT. This encodes CASRLAGSTDTQYF.

V usage is TRBV6-1 and J usage is TRBJ1-6; D unclear. With 3 bases removed from V and 7 bases from J, the gap between germline ends came to 10 bases. This CDR3 is built from 14 residues. Germline loops: CDR1 MNHNS, CDR2 SASEGT. CDR3 in DNA: TGTGCCAGCAGTGAGGCGGTACTCAATTCACCCCTCCACTTT. It is translated as CASSEAVLNSPLHF.

The chain combines TRBV19 with TRBJ2-1; TRBD1 matches at 8 bases. The CDR3 totals 15 residues. With 5 bases clipped from V and 6 bases from J, the junction kept 9 bases outside the gene matches. Germline V gene lookup returns CDR1 LNHDA and CDR2 SQIVND (reference sequence). CDR3 protein: CASSWQGARLNEQFF. CDR3 DNA sequence: TGTGCCAGTAGTTGGCAGGGGGCGCGACTCAATGAGCAGTTCTTC.

The V gene is TRBV7-9, the J gene TRBJ1-1; D is unclear. Germline-derived CDR1 and CDR2 are SEHNR and FQNEAQ (reference sequence). The length of the CDR3 is 13 residues. V was cut by 3 bases and J by 5 bases, with 10 bases left in between. The CDR3 region is CASSFRWRTEAFF. CDR3 DNA sequence: TGTGCCAGCAGCTTCCGGTGGCGGACTGAAGCTTTCTTT.

This sequence joins TRBV19 and TRBJ1-6; tentative D call: TRBD1 (6 bases). Trimming removed 9 bases at V and 3 bases at J, with 12 bases between. CDR1 and CDR2 (germline): LNHDA, SQIVND (reference sequence). This CDR3 region has 14 residues. This CDR3 reads CARQDRNYNSPLHF. The CDR3 coding sequence is TGTGCCAGACAGGACAGAAACTATAATTCACCCCTCCACTTT.

The chain carries TRBV20-1 and TRBJ1-2; D is undetermined. The V gene's germline CDR1 is DFQATT and CDR2 SNEGSKA (reference sequence). The CDR3 is 11 residues long. Trimming left V 5 bases short and J 1 base short, with 5 bases between. The CDR3 sequence is CSADINYGYTF. The CDR3 nucleotides are TGCAGTGCTGACATTAACTATGGCTACACCTTC.